The 25 T cell receptor beta chains in this list originate from one sample, sequenced in a study of cytomegalovirus exposure and HLA in healthy donors (dated by TCRdb to the late 2010s). Library preparation was by the immunoSEQ multiplex PCR assay. TCRdb retrieved this table from immuneACCESS and kept in-frame rearrangements only. Not all clones are present; in checked studies, unresolved V genes account for under half, and no reason is known for the remainder. Counted in this sample were more than 200,000 clones; about 90% of them appeared once. The ten largest clones add up to roughly 3% of the sample. The sample comprised PBMCs. The receptors were gathered from a woman aged 30 to 39 in good health and CMV-seronegative.

This chain links TRBV15 with TRBJ1-3; D gene ambiguous. This CDR3 is built from 15 residues. V lost 4 bases to trimming and J lost 4 bases, with 14 bases between them. Per the germline V gene, CDR1 is LNHNV and CDR2 is YYDKDF (reference sequence). CDR3 in DNA: TGTGCCACCAGCAAGAGAGGGCCTGGAGGAAACACCATATATTTT. It translates to CATSKRGPGGNTIYF.

This rearrangement joins TRBV27 to TRBJ2-4; weak D call: TRBD1 (5 bases). The CDR3 sequence is 15 residues long. Per germline, CDR1 MNHEY and CDR2 SMNVEV (reference sequence). V lost 1 base, J lost 7 bases, and 14 bases lay in between. The DNA for the CDR3 is TGTGCCAGCAGTTTATTTCAGGGCGCTAGGAACATTCAGTACTTC. Translating gives CASSLFQGARNIQYF.

The V and J genes are TRBV10-3 and TRBJ2-7; D gene ambiguous. Germline V CDR1 and CDR2: ENHRY, SYGVKD. V gave up 3 bases and J gave up 0 bases, with 15 bases separating them. CDR3 length: 16 residues. CDR3 region: CAISDNSQTFSYEQYF. DNA for the CDR3: TGTGCCATCAGTGATAATTCGCAGACCTTCTCCTACGAGCAGTACTTC.

This clone was seen only once. The J gene is TRBJ2-1, the V gene TRBV9, with 7 positions matching TRBD2. In germline, CDR1 is SGDLS, CDR2 YYNGEE. There are 15 residues in the CDR3. V lost 4 bases to trimming and J lost 5 bases; unmatched junction nucleotides: 9. CDR3 DNA sequence: TGTGCCAGCAGCCCCTGGACGGGGGGTGACAATGAGCAGTTCTTC. Residues: CASSPWTGGDNEQFF. The whole variable domain, filled in from reference TRBV9 and TRBJ2-1, reads DSGVTQTPKHLITATGQRVTLRCSPRSGDLSVYWYQQSLDQGLQFLIQYYNGEERAKGNILERFSAQQFPDLHSELNLSSLELGDSALYFCASSPWTGGDNEQFFGPGTRLTVL.

This clone was detected only once. This rearrangement joins TRBV28 to TRBJ1-5, with a possible D match to TRBD1 (6 bases). The CDR3 covers 15 residues. The germline V and J ends were trimmed by 4 bases and 3 bases, with 13 bases remaining between them. Germline lookup yields CDR1 MDHEN and CDR2 SYDVKM. This CDR3 is CASSSAGAHNQPQHF. CDR3 DNA sequence: TGTGCCAGCAGTTCCGCAGGGGCCCACAATCAGCCCCAGCATTTT.

This rearrangement joins TRBV28 to TRBJ2-1; TRBD2 might be the D (5 bases). Trimming left V 5 bases short and J 0 bases short, with 14 bases between. This CDR3 has 16 residues. Germline V lookup: CDR1 MDHEN, CDR2 SYDVKM. Here the CDR3 DNA reads TGTGCCAGCAGTATCTTAGCGCACAGCTCCTACAATGAGCAGTTCTTC. This sequence encodes CASSILAHSSYNEQFF. Supplemented by reference TRBV28 and TRBJ2-1, the full variable domain reads DVKVTQSSRYLVKRTGEKVFLECVQDMDHENMFWYRQDPGLGLRLIYFSYDVKMKEKGDIPEGYSVSREKKERFSLILESASTNQTSMYLCASSILAHSSYNEQFFGPGTRLTVL.

CDR3 sequence reads: CASNDRGLYNEQFF. CDR3 sequence (DNA): TGTGCCAGCAACGACAGGGGGTTGTACAATGAGCAGTTCTTC. The gene calls are TRBV5-8 and TRBJ2-1, with TRBD1 matching 9 bases. V lost 6 bases and J lost 4; bases outside the gene matches: 5. The CDR3 covers 14 residues. Germline V gene sequence: CDR1 SGHTS, CDR2 YDEGEE.

CDR3 in DNA: TGCGCCAGCAGCCACAACGGGTACAATGAGCAGTTCTTC. This gives the protein CASSHNGYNEQFF. This chain joins TRBV4-3 and TRBJ2-1; D is unclear. Germline loops: CDR1 LGHNA, CDR2 YSLEER. This CDR3 is built from 13 residues. V was cut by 3 bases and J by 4 bases, with 7 bases left in between.

In its sample, this clone was seen once. This chain connects TRBV11-1 to TRBJ2-7, with TRBD1 identical over 7 bases. This CDR3 comprises 15 residues. The germline V gene encodes CDR1 SGHAT and CDR2 FQDESV (reference sequence). Trimming at V came to 0 bases and at J to 3 bases, leaving 5 bases not matched to a gene. The CDR3 DNA sequence: TGTGCCAGCAGCTTAGCGAGAGGACAGGACTACGAGCAGTACTTC. Amino acid sequence: CASSLARGQDYEQYF.

This clone was counted only a few times. This chain links TRBV6-6 with TRBJ2-5, with D unresolved. The CDR3 is 13 amino acids. In germline, CDR1 is MNHNY, CDR2 SVGAGI (reference sequence). V lost 5 bases and J lost 1, with 8 bases in between. The CDR3 sequence: CASSRPTQETQYF. The CDR3 DNA follows: TGTGCCAGCAGTCGCCCTACCCAAGAGACCCAGTACTTC.

This CDR3 reads CASSPAGGGTSHEQYF. CDR3 DNA: TGTGCCAGCAGCCCCGCGGGGGGCGGCACTTCCCACGAGCAGTACTTC. This rearrangement joins TRBV5-6 to TRBJ2-7; 8 nucleotides agree with TRBD2. V trimming: 4 bases; J trimming: 5 bases; junction bases outside the gene matches: 14. CDR1 and CDR2 from the germline V gene are SGHDT and YYEEEE. The CDR3 contains 16 residues.

A single count supports this clone. The V gene is TRBV20-1, the J gene TRBJ2-3, with 8 bases identical to TRBD2. After removal of 3 bases from V and 15 bases from J, the junction contained 8 bases not matched to a gene. The CDR3 length is 11 residues. The germline V gene encodes CDR1 DFQATT and CDR2 SNEGSKA (reference sequence). CDR3 nucleotide sequence: TGCAGTGCTAGGGCCGGGACTAGTACATATTTT. This encodes CSARAGTSTYF.

The V and J genes are TRBV29-1 and TRBJ1-2, with TRBD1 as a possible D gene (5 bases). Trimming shortened V by 0 bases and J by 5 bases, and 22 bases separated the two germline ends. Germline V CDR1 and CDR2: SQVTM, ANQGSEA. The CDR3 is made up of 17 amino acids. The CDR3 loop is CSVEDGIMVGAGYGYTF. The CDR3 DNA reads as TGCAGCGTTGAAGATGGAATAATGGTCGGCGCAGGGTATGGCTACACCTTC.

The CDR3 bases are TGTGCCAGCACCGGGTATGCTCCTGACAATGAGCAGTTCTTC. It specifies CASTGYAPDNEQFF. This chain uses TRBV27 with TRBJ2-1; D is unclear. This CDR3 contains 14 residues. The ends were cut back, 7 bases at V and 5 bases at J, with 15 bases in the middle. Germline V gene data show CDR1 as MNHEY and CDR2 as SMNVEV (reference sequence).

Comments on this clone: This sample includes further DNA sequences coding for the same CDR3. The chain couples TRBV7-2 to TRBJ2-7; no clear D. Trimming cost V 1 base and J 4 bases, with 8 bases left between them. Germline V CDR1 and CDR2: SGHTA, FQGNSA. CDR3 length: 13 amino acids. The CDR3 loop reads CASSLDRGYEQYF. In DNA form, the CDR3 reads TGTGCCAGCAGCTTAGATAGAGGATACGAGCAGTACTTC.

V gene TRBV28 combines with J gene TRBJ2-1, with 12 nucleotides matching TRBD2. The CDR3 loop spans 18 amino acids. Germline V gene data show CDR1 as MDHEN and CDR2 as SYDVKM. V gave up 5 bases and J gave up 13 bases; unmatched junction bases: 21. The CDR3 DNA is TGTGCCAGCAGTCCAGACAAAAAGGGACTAGCGGGTTACCGGGGCCAGTTCTTC. It encodes CASSPDKKGLAGYRGQFF.

V usage is TRBV27 and J usage is TRBJ2-3; either TRBD1 or TRBD2 may fit D (5 bases each). V lost 6 bases and J 8 bases, leaving 21 bases between the germline ends. CDR1 is MNHEY and CDR2 is SMNVEV in the germline V gene (reference sequence). The CDR3 is 15 amino acids. The DNA of the CDR3 is TGTGCCAGCAGAACCAGACTCAGGGAGTTGGGTACGCAGTATTTT. Its protein is CASRTRLRELGTQYF.

The rearrangement joins TRBV5-4 to TRBJ1-1; D is uncertain. The CDR3 is 14 residues long. Trimming removed 2 bases at V and 2 bases at J, with 10 bases between. Looked up from germline, CDR1 is SGHNT and CDR2 is YYREEE (reference sequence). The DNA of the CDR3 is TGTGCCAGCAGCTTCGAGGTTCCCAACACTGAAGCTTTCTTT. Encoded protein: CASSFEVPNTEAFF.

This clone has a single count. The chain couples TRBV28 to TRBJ1-2; D gene ambiguous. The CDR3 is made up of 14 amino acids. Deletions cut 6 bases from V and 5 bases from J, with 16 bases between. In germline, CDR1 is MDHEN, CDR2 SYDVKM. CDR3 loop: CASSLEVRWYGYTF. In DNA, the CDR3 is TGTGCCAGCAGCCTAGAGGTCCGATGGTATGGCTACACCTTC.

CDR3 sequence reads: CSVDKSRDRGLGQFF. CDR3 nucleotides: TGCAGCGTTGATAAGTCTCGAGACAGGGGGCTAGGGCAGTTCTTC. V usage is TRBV29-1 and J usage is TRBJ2-1, with 10 bases lining up with TRBD1. V lost 3 bases to trimming and J lost 12 bases; unmatched junction nucleotides: 14. The CDR3 has 15 amino acids. Germline CDR1 SQVTM, CDR2 ANQGSEA.

Concerning this clone itself: Additional DNA sequences in this sample encode the identical CDR3. This sequence joins TRBV6-5 and TRBJ2-5, with D hard to call. V lost 0 bases and J 7 bases, leaving 3 bases between the germline ends. The CDR3 consists of 11 residues. Germline-derived CDR1 and CDR2 are MNHEY and SVGAGI. CDR3 protein: CASSYSGTQYF. The CDR3 nucleotides read TGTGCCAGCAGTTACTCGGGGACCCAGTACTTC.

The chain links TRBV6-1 to TRBJ2-7; 9 bases line up with TRBD2. J lost 6 bases, V lost 3 bases, and 12 bases had no gene match. The CDR3 is 16 residues long. Germline assignment: CDR1 MNHNS and CDR2 SASEGT. CDR3 in DNA: TGTGCCAGCAGTGATTTTATAGCGGGAGTCCGCGCCGAGCAGTACTTC. It yields the protein CASSDFIAGVRAEQYF.

This rearrangement joins TRBV6-5 to TRBJ2-7; D unclear. The germline gives CDR1 MNHEY, CDR2 SVGAGI. CDR3 length: 11 amino acids. V gave up 6 bases and J gave up 7 bases, with 10 bases separating them. The CDR3 protein is CASSGVGEQYF. The CDR3, as DNA: TGTGCCAGCAGCGGTGTAGGGGAGCAGTACTTC.

The chain joins TRBV28 to TRBJ2-2; D possibly corresponds to TRBD1 (5 bases). Trimming stripped 10 bases from V and 1 base from J, with 7 bases between. The CDR3 loop spans 12 amino acids. Germline V CDR1 and CDR2: MDHEN, SYDVKM. CDR3 sequence (DNA): TGTGCCACCGACAGGAACACCGGGGAGCTGTTTTTT. Translation gives CATDRNTGELFF.

This chain links TRBV6-1 with TRBJ2-4; TRBD2 aligns across 10 bases. Looked up from germline, CDR1 is MNHNS and CDR2 is SASEGT. Losses at the gene ends were 5 bases for V and 6 bases for J; bases not matched to a gene: 7. The CDR3 has 15 amino acids. DNA for the CDR3: TGTGCCAGCAGTACCCTAGCGGGAGCGGGAAACATTCAGTACTTC. Translation: CASSTLAGAGNIQYF.